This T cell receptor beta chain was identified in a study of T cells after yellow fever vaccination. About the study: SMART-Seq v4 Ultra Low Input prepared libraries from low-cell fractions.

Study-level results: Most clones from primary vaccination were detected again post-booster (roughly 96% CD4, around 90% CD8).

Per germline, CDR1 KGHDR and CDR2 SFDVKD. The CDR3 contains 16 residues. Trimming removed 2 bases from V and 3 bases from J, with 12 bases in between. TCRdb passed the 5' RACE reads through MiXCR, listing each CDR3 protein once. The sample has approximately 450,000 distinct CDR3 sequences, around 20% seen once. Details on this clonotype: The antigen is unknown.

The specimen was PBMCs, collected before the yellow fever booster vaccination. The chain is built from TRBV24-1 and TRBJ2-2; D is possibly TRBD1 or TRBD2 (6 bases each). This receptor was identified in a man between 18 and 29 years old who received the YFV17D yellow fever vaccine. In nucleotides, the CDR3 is TGTGCCACCAGTGATTCGGGGGCGTTCGACACCGGGGAGCTGTTTTTT. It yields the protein CATSDSGAFDTGELFF.